The 28 T cell receptor beta chains presented below share a single source sample, sequenced in a study of T cells in Graves' hyperthyroidism and ophthalmopathy. It was RNA transcripts that yielded the amplified TCR beta CDR3 regions. HTBI primers were used for first-round RT-PCR of the TCR CDR3. TCRdb reprocessed the multiplex PCR reads via MiXCR and lists one record per CDR3 protein. The repertoire consists of approximately 410,000 distinct CDR3 sequences, with about 15% occurring once and the leading ten covering approximately 13%. The sequencing sample was made of blood. The receptors shown here come from a man between 18 and 29 years old with Graves' ophthalmopathy.

This clonotype was found a few times. This chain links TRBV15 with TRBJ1-2; D is perhaps TRBD1 (5 bases). The germline V and J ends were trimmed by 1 base and 8 bases, with 11 bases remaining between them. The CDR3 is made up of 13 amino acids. Looked up from germline, CDR1 is LNHNV and CDR2 is YYDKDF (reference sequence). CDR3 in amino acids: CATSRGTYPGYTF. Here the CDR3 DNA reads TGTGCCACCAGCAGAGGGACATACCCGGGCTACACCTTC.

This clonotype was seen only a few times. The chain combines TRBV10-3 with TRBJ2-2; 9 bases map to TRBD1. CDR1 is ENHRY, CDR2 SYGVKD, per germline. The CDR3 extends over 15 amino acids. After removal of 9 bases from V and 3 bases from J, the junction contained 8 bases not matched to a gene. CDR3 sequence reads: CAIQGRDRDTGELFF. DNA of the CDR3: TGTGCCATTCAAGGCCGGGACAGGGACACCGGGGAGCTGTTTTTT.

Details on this clonotype: The final CDR3 position lacks the conserved phenylalanine or tryptophan, pointing to a likely read error. The V call is TRBV27, the J call TRBJ1-2; no firm D call. The length of the CDR3 is 11 residues. CDR1 MNHEY and CDR2 SMNVEV come from the germline V gene (reference sequence). The V end lost 6 bases, the J end lost 4 bases, and 6 bases lay between the germline ends. Here the CDR3 DNA reads TGTGCCAGCAGGGTGTCCTATGGCTACACCTCC. Encoded protein: CASRVSYGYTS.

This clonotype was found many times. Here the CDR3 DNA reads TGTGCCAGCAGTGCCGAAAAGGGCCTGAGGCAGCAGTACTTC. Translating gives CASSAEKGLRQQYF. The chain is built from TRBV6-1 and TRBJ2-7; D ambiguous. V was pared by 4 bases and J by 8 bases, with 18 bases between. Germline CDR1 reads MNHNS; CDR2 reads SASEGT. The CDR3 spans 14 residues.

For the CDR3, the DNA is TGTGCCAGCAGTTACGACGGGACTGTATCCTACAATGAGCAGTTCTTC. Protein sequence: CASSYDGTVSYNEQFF. The V gene is TRBV6-5, the J gene TRBJ2-1; D might be TRBD2 (6 bases). The CDR3 loop spans 16 amino acids. Trimming cost V 2 bases and J 1 base, with 12 bases left between them. Germline lookup yields CDR1 MNHEY and CDR2 SVGAGI.

This clonotype was detected a few times. This chain connects TRBV19 to TRBJ1-5; 8 positions agree with TRBD1. CDR3 length: 16 residues. Germline V gene sequence: CDR1 LNHDA, CDR2 SQIVND (reference sequence). Germline trimming cut 5 bases from V and 7 bases from J; bases unmatched to any gene: 13. The DNA of the CDR3 is TGTGCCAGTAGTTTCTGGAACAGGGGGGGTTGGCAGCCCCAGCATTTT. It codes for CASSFWNRGGWQPQHF.

This clonotype has ten or more counts. As DNA, the CDR3 is TGTGCCAGCAGCTTAAGGACTGCCACCGGGGAGCTGTTTTTT. Its protein is CASSLRTATGELFF. The J gene is TRBJ2-2, the V gene TRBV11-2, with D possibly being TRBD2 (5 bases). The CDR3 has 14 amino acids. Deletions cut 2 bases from V and 4 bases from J, with 8 bases between. Germline V lookup: CDR1 SGHAT, CDR2 FQNNGV. The variable domain in full, with the rest retrieved from reference TRBV11-2 and TRBJ2-2, is EAGVAQSPRYKIIEKRQSVAFWCNPISGHATLYWYQQILGQGPKLLIQFQNNGVVDDSQLPKDRFSAERLKGVDSTLKIQPAKLEDSAVYLCASSLRTATGELFFGEGSRLTVL.

As for this clonotype: A much more abundant neighbour one base away suggests this may be a read error. The chain recombines TRBV20-1 with TRBJ1-4; D unclear. The CDR3 totals 12 residues. CDR1 is DFQATT and CDR2 is SNEGSKA in the germline V gene (reference sequence). CDR3 in DNA: TGCAGTGCTAGTATCCAACCCGAAAAACTGCTTTTT. This sequence encodes CSASIQPEKLLF.

The V and J genes are TRBV9 and TRBJ1-2; a possible D gene is TRBD1 (5 bases). CDR3 length: 14 residues. Germline V lookup: CDR1 SGDLS, CDR2 YYNGEE. Trimming pared 4 bases from V and 3 bases from J, leaving 13 bases between. CDR3 DNA sequence: TGTGCCAGCAGCCCTAAGGGGATGGACTATGGCTACACCTTC. Translating it yields CASSPKGMDYGYTF.

Only one count was recorded for this clonotype. One junction end does not reproduce the germline sequence, and a read error may be involved. The chain links TRBV7-9 to TRBJ1-1; the D gene is possibly TRBD1 (5 bases). CDR3 length: 12 residues. Germline assignment: CDR1 SEHNR and CDR2 FQNEAQ (reference sequence). The CDR3 reads CASGLGVPEAFF. CDR3 coding DNA: TGTGCCAGCGGCTTAGGGGTCCCTGAAGCTTTCTTT.

In its sample, this clonotype was seen many times. This chain uses TRBV27 with TRBJ2-5; the D call may be TRBD1 or TRBD2 (5 bases each). The V end lost 9 bases, the J end lost 5 bases, and 16 bases lay between the germline ends. The CDR3 has 13 residues. Germline V gene sequence: CDR1 MNHEY, CDR2 SMNVEV (reference sequence). The CDR3 DNA sequence: TGTGCCAGTAGATATATGGGGGAGGAGACCCAGTACTTC. This translates into CASRYMGEETQYF.

This clonotype has a count of ten or more. The rearrangement uses TRBV7-2 and TRBJ1-5, with D possibly matching TRBD1 (5 bases). The CDR3 is 15 residues long. In germline, CDR1 is SGHTA, CDR2 FQGNSA. Trimming took off 6 bases at V and 7 bases at J, with 19 bases between the two ends. The CDR3 DNA reads TGTGCCAGCAGTCCCCCCGGCGGAGGGGACCAGCCCCAGCATTTT. This sequence encodes CASSPPGGGDQPQHF.

This clonotype appeared once. At one end, the junction sequence differs from germline, possibly due to a read error. The rearrangement joins TRBV24-1 to TRBJ1-2; 7 nucleotides line up with TRBD1. Germline V gene sequence: CDR1 KGHDR, CDR2 SFDVKD. The length of the CDR3 is 13 residues. Here the CDR3 reads CATSDLTGNGCTF. Here the CDR3 DNA reads TGTGCCACCAGTGATCTGACAGGGAATGGCTGCACCTTC.

This clonotype appeared many times. The chain links TRBV12-3 or TRBV12-4 to TRBJ2-1, with 10 bases aligning to TRBD2. Germline trimming cut 3 bases from V and 4 bases from J; bases unmatched to any gene: 6. The CDR3 consists of 16 residues. The chain's CDR3 is CASSLEVAGGYNEQFF. CDR3 DNA: TGTGCCAGCAGTTTGGAGGTAGCGGGGGGTTACAATGAGCAGTTCTTC.

This chain links TRBV3-1 with TRBJ2-3; TRBD1 aligns across 9 bases. Germline CDR1 reads LGHDT; CDR2 reads YNNKEL (reference sequence). This CDR3 spans 12 amino acids. Trimming took 2 bases from V and 14 from J; bases not matched to a gene: 5. CDR3 nucleotides: TGTGCCAGCAGCCAACGGGACAGGGCGCCGTATTTT. Amino acid sequence: CASSQRDRAPYF.

This clonotype was counted ten times or more. The chain is built from TRBV3-1 and TRBJ2-1; the D is unclear. Germline V gene data show CDR1 as LGHDT and CDR2 as YNNKEL (reference sequence). The CDR3 spans 13 residues. The germline V and J ends were trimmed by 4 bases and 8 bases, with 12 bases remaining between them. The CDR3 reads CASSPHPLDEQFF. CDR3 DNA sequence: TGTGCCAGCAGCCCCCATCCCCTCGATGAGCAGTTCTTC.

This clonotype was recorded many times. CDR3 coding DNA: TGTGCCAGCAGCTTAGCGGAAGAGAACTATGGCTACACCTTC. Its translation is CASSLAEENYGYTF. This rearrangement joins TRBV7-2 to TRBJ1-2; unclear D gene. Germline assignment: CDR1 SGHTA and CDR2 FQGNSA. Trimming pared 0 bases from V and 2 bases from J, leaving 7 bases between. The CDR3 length is 14 residues.

This clonotype was detected ten times or more. The chain uses TRBV20-1 and TRBJ2-3; no reliable D call. The CDR3 spans 13 residues. Germline assignment: CDR1 DFQATT and CDR2 SNEGSKA (reference sequence). V was cut by 6 bases and J by 3 bases, with 13 bases left in between. The CDR3 sequence: CSARPTGTDTQYF. The CDR3 DNA is TGCAGTGCACGACCAACCGGAACAGATACGCAGTATTTT.

This clonotype was picked up many times. The gene calls are TRBV11-3 and TRBJ2-5; TRBD2 is a possible D gene (6 bases). The CDR3 loop spans 13 amino acids. V lost 3 bases and J lost 4, with 9 bases in between. Germline V gene data show CDR1 as SGHNT and CDR2 as YENEEA. The CDR3: CASSLYGGETQYF. The CDR3 nucleotides are TGTGCCAGCAGCTTGTACGGGGGAGAGACCCAGTACTTC.

This clonotype was counted at least ten times. The chain is built from TRBV5-1 and TRBJ2-1, with 9 positions matching TRBD1. This CDR3 has 20 amino acids. The V gene's germline CDR1 is SGHRS and CDR2 YFSETQ. Unmatched junction bases numbered 18, after V lost 4 bases and J lost 1 base. The CDR3 nucleotides are TGCGCCAGCAGCCTGAGGGGACAGGGAATCGTGGTTGGGTCCTACAATGAGCAGTTCTTC. Translation: CASSLRGQGIVVGSYNEQFF. Filled out from reference TRBV5-1 and TRBJ2-1, the complete variable domain reads KAGVTQTPRYLIKTRGQQVTLSCSPISGHRSVSWYQQTPGQGLQFLFEYFSETQRNKGNFPGRFSGRQFSNSRSEMNVSTLELGDSALYLCASSLRGQGIVVGSYNEQFFGPGTRLTVL.

This chain links TRBV27 with TRBJ1-4; possible D gene TRBD1, 5 bases. Trimming shortened V by 5 bases and J by 0 bases, and 16 bases separated the two germline ends. CDR1 is MNHEY and CDR2 is SMNVEV in the germline V gene (reference sequence). The CDR3 loop spans 17 amino acids. The CDR3 reads CASSDGDGIATNEKLFF. DNA of the CDR3: TGTGCCAGCAGTGACGGGGACGGAATTGCAACTAATGAAAAACTGTTTTTT.

This clonotype was detected many times. The rearrangement links TRBV24-1 to TRBJ2-3; TRBD2 matches at 7 bases. This CDR3 has 17 residues. The germline CDR1 and CDR2 sequences are KGHDR and SFDVKD. Trimming removed 1 base from V and 5 bases from J; junction bases left unmatched: 11. This CDR3 reads CATSDFGGGTGGDTQYF. The CDR3 bases are TGTGCCACCAGTGATTTTGGTGGGGGGACGGGAGGAGATACGCAGTATTTT.

At least ten counts were recorded for this clonotype. The chain carries TRBV10-3 and TRBJ2-3; 11 bases are shared with TRBD2. Germline-derived CDR1 and CDR2 are ENHRY and SYGVKD. This CDR3 is 16 amino acids long. J was trimmed by 2 bases and V by 6 bases; bases with no gene match: 7. CDR3 sequence reads: CAISPGLAEITDTQYF. DNA for the CDR3: TGTGCCATCAGCCCGGGACTAGCGGAGATCACAGATACGCAGTATTTT.

This clonotype came up many times. The CDR3 reads CASSNPAGAFYEQYF. CDR3 DNA sequence: TGTGCCAGCAGCAACCCAGCGGGAGCTTTCTACGAGCAGTACTTC. J is TRBJ2-7 and V is TRBV6-2 or TRBV6-3; 8 bases match TRBD2. V shed 6 bases and J 3 bases; nucleotides not matched to a gene: 10. This CDR3 region has 15 residues. Germline lookup yields CDR1 MNHEY and CDR2 SVGEGT.

This clonotype was counted a few times. This chain joins TRBV5-1 and TRBJ1-6, with 7 bases that match TRBD1. Germline CDR1 SGHRS, CDR2 YFSETQ. The J segment lost 10 bases and the V segment lost 0 bases, leaving 7 bases of the junction unmatched. The CDR3 covers 15 residues. CDR3 DNA: TGCGCCAGCAGCTTGGGTGACAGGGTTGTGTCACCCCTCCACTTT. Protein: CASSLGDRVVSPLHF.

This clonotype came up many times. The chain carries TRBV11-2 and TRBJ2-3; 11 nucleotides match TRBD1. CDR1 is SGHAT and CDR2 is FQNNGV in the germline V gene. V lost 2 bases, J lost 1 base, and 14 bases stayed unmatched. CDR3 length equals 20 residues. Here the CDR3 reads CASSLFLFGQGASRTDTQYF. Here the CDR3 DNA reads TGTGCCAGCAGCTTATTCCTATTTGGACAGGGGGCTTCTCGCACAGATACGCAGTATTTT.

This clonotype appeared many times. This chain joins TRBV11-2 and TRBJ2-7; 7 bases map to TRBD1. V lost 4 bases to trimming and J lost 0 bases; unmatched junction nucleotides: 3. The length of the CDR3 is 14 residues. Germline V gene data show CDR1 as SGHAT and CDR2 as FQNNGV. CDR3 in DNA: TGTGCCAGCAGCTCGGCAGGGGGCTCCTACGAGCAGTACTTC. It yields the protein CASSSAGGSYEQYF. The whole variable domain, filled in from reference TRBV11-2 and TRBJ2-7, reads EAGVAQSPRYKIIEKRQSVAFWCNPISGHATLYWYQQILGQGPKLLIQFQNNGVVDDSQLPKDRFSAERLKGVDSTLKIQPAKLEDSAVYLCASSSAGGSYEQYFGPGTRLTVT.

This clonotype has ten or more counts. The chain uses TRBV12-3 or TRBV12-4 and TRBJ1-1; D not resolved. There are 12 residues in the CDR3. The V and J ends lost 5 bases and 6 bases respectively, with 10 bases between them. The CDR3 sequence is CASSHPAAEAFF. Written as DNA, the CDR3 is TGTGCCAGCAGTCACCCAGCGGCTGAAGCTTTCTTT.